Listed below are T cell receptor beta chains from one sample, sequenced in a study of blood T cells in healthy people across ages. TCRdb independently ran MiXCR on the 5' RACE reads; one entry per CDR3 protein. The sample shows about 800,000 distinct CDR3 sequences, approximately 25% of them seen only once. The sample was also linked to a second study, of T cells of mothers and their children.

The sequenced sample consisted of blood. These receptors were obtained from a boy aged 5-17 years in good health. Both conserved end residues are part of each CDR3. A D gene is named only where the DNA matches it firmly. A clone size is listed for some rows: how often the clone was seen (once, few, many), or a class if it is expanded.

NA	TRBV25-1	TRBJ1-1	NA	CASSIPGDTEAFF	TGTGCCAGCAGTATACCAGGTGACACTGAAGCTTTCTTT
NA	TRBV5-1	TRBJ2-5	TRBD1	CASSFGTAQWTQYF	TGCGCCAGCAGCTTCGGGACAGCCCAATGGACCCAGTACTTC
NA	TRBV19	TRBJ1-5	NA	CASSIDLAQPQHF	TGTGCCAGTAGTATAGATCTGGCCCAGCCCCAGCATTTT
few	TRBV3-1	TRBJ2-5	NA	CASSQDTGTEETQYF	TGTGCCAGCAGCCAAGATACAGGAACAGAGGAGACCCAGTACTTC
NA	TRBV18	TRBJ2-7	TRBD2	CASSREDSYEQYF	TGTGCCAGCTCGCGGGAGGACTCCTACGAGCAGTACTTC
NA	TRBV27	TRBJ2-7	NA	CASSREGVSYEQYF	TGTGCCAGCAGCCGTGAGGGCGTCTCCTACGAGCAGTACTTC
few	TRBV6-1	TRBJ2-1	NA	CASSEQASSYNEQFF	TGTGCCAGCAGTGAGCAGGCCAGCTCCTACAATGAGCAGTTCTTC
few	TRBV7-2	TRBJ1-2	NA	CASSLAAGDYGYTF	TGTGCCAGCAGCTTAGCGGCAGGGGACTATGGCTACACCTTC
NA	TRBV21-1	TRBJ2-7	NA	CASSLTRQLSSYEQYF	TGTGCCAGCAGCCTCACCCGACAGCTGAGCTCCTACGAGCAGTACTTC
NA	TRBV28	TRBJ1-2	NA	CATRTRGIFYGYTF	TGTGCCACCAGAACAAGGGGCATCTTCTATGGCTACACCTTC
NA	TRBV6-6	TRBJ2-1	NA	CASRGETEPEQFF	TGTGCCAGCAGGGGTGAGACCGAGCCTGAGCAGTTCTTC
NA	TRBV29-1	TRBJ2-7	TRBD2	CSGFSGSDEQYF	TGCAGCGGATTTAGCGGGAGCGACGAGCAGTACTTC
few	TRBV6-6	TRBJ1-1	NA	CASSHREDYEAFF	TGTGCCAGCAGCCATAGGGAGGACTATGAAGCTTTCTTT
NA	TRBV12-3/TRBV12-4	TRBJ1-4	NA	CASSLALGLGVEKLFF	TGTGCCAGCAGTTTAGCGTTGGGGTTGGGAGTGGAAAAACTGTTTTTT
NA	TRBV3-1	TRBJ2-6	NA	CASSRTGRPSGANVLTF	TGTGCCAGCAGCCGTACAGGACGCCCCTCTGGGGCCAACGTCCTGACTTTC
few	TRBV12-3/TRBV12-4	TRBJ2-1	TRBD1	CASSLAGTGANEQFF	TGTGCCAGCAGTTTGGCCGGGACAGGGGCCAATGAGCAGTTCTTC
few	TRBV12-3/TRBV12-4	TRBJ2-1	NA	CASKLRGNNEQFF	TGTGCCAGCAAGCTAAGGGGGAACAATGAGCAGTTCTTC
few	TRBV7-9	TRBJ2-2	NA	CASSDRRARGGELFF	TGTGCCAGCAGCGATCGCCGGGCCAGAGGCGGGGAGCTGTTTTTT
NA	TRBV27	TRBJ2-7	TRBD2	CASSLTGLGAYEQYF	TGTGCCAGCAGTTTAACCGGACTAGGGGCCTACGAGCAGTACTTC
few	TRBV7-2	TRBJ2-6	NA	CASSPRQKLSSGANVLTF	TGTGCCAGCAGCCCCCGACAGAAACTAAGCTCTGGGGCCAACGTCCTGACTTTC
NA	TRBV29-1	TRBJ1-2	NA	CSVEGDDQGYTF	TGCAGCGTGGAGGGGGACGACCAGGGCTACACCTTC
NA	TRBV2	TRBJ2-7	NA	CASSDSHDGEQYF	TGTGCCAGCAGTGACTCCCACGACGGCGAGCAGTACTTC
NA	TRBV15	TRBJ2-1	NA	CATSRDRPGEGNEQFF	TGTGCCACCAGCAGAGATCGTCCGGGAGAGGGAAATGAGCAGTTCTTC
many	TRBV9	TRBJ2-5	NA	CASSVGGETQYF	TGTGCCAGCAGTGTAGGGGGTGAGACCCAGTACTTC
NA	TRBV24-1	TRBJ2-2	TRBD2	CATGPAAGVTTGELFF	TGTGCCACCGGACCTGCAGCGGGAGTAACCACCGGGGAGCTGTTTTTT
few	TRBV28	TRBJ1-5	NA	CASSLGGWGQPQHF	TGTGCCAGCAGTTTGGGAGGGTGGGGGCAGCCCCAGCATTTT
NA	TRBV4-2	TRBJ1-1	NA	CASSQDSFKAFF	TGTGCCAGCAGCCAAGATTCGTTCAAAGCTTTCTTT
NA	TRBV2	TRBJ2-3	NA	CASSGGLSTDTQYF	TGCGCCAGCAGTGGGGGCTTGAGCACAGATACGCAGTATTTT
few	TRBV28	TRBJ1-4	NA	CASSSGGGWDEKLFF	TGTGCCAGCAGTTCCGGGGGGGGTTGGGATGAAAAACTGTTTTTT
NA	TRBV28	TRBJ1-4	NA	CASSLGPPREKLFF	TGTGCCAGCAGTTTGGGACCGCCTCGGGAAAAACTGTTTTTT
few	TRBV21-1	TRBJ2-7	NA	CASSPRYLDSTLTYEQYF	TGTGCCAGCAGCCCTCGATACCTAGACAGTACACTAACCTACGAGCAGTACTTC
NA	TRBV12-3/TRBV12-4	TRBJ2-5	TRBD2	CASRNVAGGLYLYF	TGTGCCAGCAGGAACGTAGCGGGGGGCCTCTATCTGTACTTC
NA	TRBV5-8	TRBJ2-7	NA	CASSALPGNSYEQYF	TGTGCCAGCAGCGCCCTCCCGGGAAACTCCTACGAGCAGTACTTC
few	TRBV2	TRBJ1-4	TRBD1	CASSFGQAPNEKLFF	TGTGCCAGCAGTTTCGGACAGGCGCCTAATGAAAAACTGTTTTTT
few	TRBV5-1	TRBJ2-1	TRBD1	CASSGRGNNEQFF	TGCGCCAGCAGTGGCAGGGGGAACAATGAGCAGTTCTTC
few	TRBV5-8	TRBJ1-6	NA	CASSFLQGGDSPLHF	TGTGCCAGCAGCTTCCTGCAGGGAGGGGATTCACCCCTCCACTTT
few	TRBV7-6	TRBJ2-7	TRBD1	CASSLARGQGIYEQYF	TGTGCCAGCAGCTTAGCGCGCGGACAGGGAATCTACGAGCAGTACTTC
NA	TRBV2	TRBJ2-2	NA	CASRALMAGNTGELFF	TGTGCCAGCAGGGCCTTAATGGCCGGGAACACCGGGGAGCTGTTTTTT
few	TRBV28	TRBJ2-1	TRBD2	CASSFGALAGRYNEQFF	TGTGCCAGCAGTTTTGGGGCACTAGCGGGGCGTTACAATGAGCAGTTCTTC
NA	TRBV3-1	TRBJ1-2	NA	CASSPSMADVYGYTF	TGTGCCAGCAGCCCGAGTATGGCCGATGTCTATGGCTACACCTTC
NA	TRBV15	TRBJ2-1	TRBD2	CATSDKRGGYNEQFF	TGTGCCACCAGCGATAAGCGGGGGGGTTACAATGAGCAGTTCTTC
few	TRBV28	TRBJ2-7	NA	CASSLRLREQYF	TGTGCCAGCAGTTTGCGACTGAGGGAGCAGTACTTC
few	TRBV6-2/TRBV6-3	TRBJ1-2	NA	CASSQGFYGYTF	TGTGCCAGCAGTCAAGGATTTTATGGCTACACCTTC
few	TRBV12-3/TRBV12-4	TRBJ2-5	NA	CASTQGQETQYF	TGTGCCAGCACCCAGGGTCAAGAGACCCAGTACTTC
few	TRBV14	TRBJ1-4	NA	CASSQAGVVEKLFF	TGTGCCAGCAGCCAAGCAGGGGTGGTTGAAAAACTGTTTTTT
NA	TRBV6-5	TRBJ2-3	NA	CASSYSTGAADTQYF	TGTGCCAGCAGTTACTCAACGGGAGCCGCAGATACGCAGTATTTT
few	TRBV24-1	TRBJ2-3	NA	CATNEASNTDTQYF	TGTGCCACCAACGAGGCCAGCAACACAGATACGCAGTATTTT
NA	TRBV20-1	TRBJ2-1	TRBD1	CSANRGIINEQFF	TGCAGTGCTAACAGGGGGATAATCAATGAGCAGTTCTTC
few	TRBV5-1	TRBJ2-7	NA	CASSFDNFYEQYF	TGCGCCAGCAGCTTCGACAATTTTTACGAGCAGTACTTC
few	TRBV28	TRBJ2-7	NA	CASSSRRRTTFDEQYF	TGTGCCAGCAGCTCACGCCGACGGACTACGTTCGACGAGCAGTACTTC